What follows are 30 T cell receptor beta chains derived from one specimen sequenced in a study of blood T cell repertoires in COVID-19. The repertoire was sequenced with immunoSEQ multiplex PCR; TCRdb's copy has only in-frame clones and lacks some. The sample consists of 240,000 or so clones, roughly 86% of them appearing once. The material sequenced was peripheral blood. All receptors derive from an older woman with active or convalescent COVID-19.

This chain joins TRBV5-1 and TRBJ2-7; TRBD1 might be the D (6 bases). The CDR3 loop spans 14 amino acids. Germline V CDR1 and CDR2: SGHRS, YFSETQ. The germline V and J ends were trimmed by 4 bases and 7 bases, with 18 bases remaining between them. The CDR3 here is CASSRGVGAGEQYF. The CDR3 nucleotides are TGCGCCAGCAGCAGGGGCGTGGGGGCTGGGGAGCAGTACTTC. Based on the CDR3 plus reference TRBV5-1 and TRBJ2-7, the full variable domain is KAGVTQTPRYLIKTRGQQVTLSCSPISGHRSVSWYQQTPGQGLQFLFEYFSETQRNKGNFPGRFSGRQFSNSRSEMNVSTLELGDSALYLCASSRGVGAGEQYFGPGTRLTVT.

CDR3 nucleotides: TGTGCCAGCAGCTTCGGGGACAGGGACGAAAAACTGTTTTTT. Translating gives CASSFGDRDEKLFF. The chain uses TRBV5-6 and TRBJ1-4; TRBD1 matches 9 bases. V was pared by 2 bases and J by 8 bases, with 4 bases of the junction left unmatched. The V gene's germline CDR1 is SGHDT and CDR2 YYEEEE. CDR3 length: 14 amino acids.

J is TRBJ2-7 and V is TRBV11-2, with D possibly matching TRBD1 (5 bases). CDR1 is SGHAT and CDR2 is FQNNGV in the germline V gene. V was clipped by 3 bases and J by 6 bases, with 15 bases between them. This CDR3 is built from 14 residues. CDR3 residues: CASSFSLGASEQYF. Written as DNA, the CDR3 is TGTGCCAGCAGCTTCAGTTTAGGGGCTTCCGAGCAGTACTTC. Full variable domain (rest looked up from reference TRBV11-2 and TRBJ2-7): EAGVAQSPRYKIIEKRQSVAFWCNPISGHATLYWYQQILGQGPKLLIQFQNNGVVDDSQLPKDRFSAERLKGVDSTLKIQPAKLEDSAVYLCASSFSLGASEQYFGPGTRLTVT.

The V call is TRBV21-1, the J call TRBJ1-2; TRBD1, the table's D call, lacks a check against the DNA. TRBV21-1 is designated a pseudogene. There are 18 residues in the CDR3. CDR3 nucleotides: TGTGCCAGCAGCAAAGTGATCGTCCAGGGCCCGGCTAACTATGGCTACACCTTC. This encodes CASSKVIVQGPANYGYTF.

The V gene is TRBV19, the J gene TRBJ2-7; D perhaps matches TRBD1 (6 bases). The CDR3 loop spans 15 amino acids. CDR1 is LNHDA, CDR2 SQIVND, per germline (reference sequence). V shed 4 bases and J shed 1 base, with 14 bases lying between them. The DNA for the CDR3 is TGTGCCAGTAGTAATACCGGGACAAGATCCTACGAGCAGTACTTC. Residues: CASSNTGTRSYEQYF.

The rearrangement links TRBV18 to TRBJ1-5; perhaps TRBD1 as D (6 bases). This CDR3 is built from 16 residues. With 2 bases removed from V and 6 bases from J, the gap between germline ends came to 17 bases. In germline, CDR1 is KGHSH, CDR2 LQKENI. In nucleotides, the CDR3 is TGTGCCAGCTCACCAAGACAGGCGGTGTTGGGTCAGCCCCAGCATTTT. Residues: CASSPRQAVLGQPQHF.

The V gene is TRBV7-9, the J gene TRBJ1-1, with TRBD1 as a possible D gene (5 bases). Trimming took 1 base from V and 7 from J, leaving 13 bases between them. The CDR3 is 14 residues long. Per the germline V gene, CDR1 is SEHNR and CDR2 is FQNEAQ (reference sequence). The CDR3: CASSLGTGVIEAFF. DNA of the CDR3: TGTGCCAGCAGCTTAGGAACGGGGGTTATTGAAGCTTTCTTT.

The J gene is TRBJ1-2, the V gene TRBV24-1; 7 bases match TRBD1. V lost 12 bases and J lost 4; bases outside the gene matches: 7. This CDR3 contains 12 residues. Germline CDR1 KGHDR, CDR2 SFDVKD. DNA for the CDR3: TGTGCCTCGTCCCGGGACAGCTATGGCTACACCTTC. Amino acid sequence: CASSRDSYGYTF.

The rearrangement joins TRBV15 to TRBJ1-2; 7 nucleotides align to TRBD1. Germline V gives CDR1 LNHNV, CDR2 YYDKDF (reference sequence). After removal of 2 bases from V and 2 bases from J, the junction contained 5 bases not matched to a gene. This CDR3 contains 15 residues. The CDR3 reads CATSRPQGPNYGYTF. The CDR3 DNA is TGTGCCACCAGCAGACCACAGGGGCCGAACTATGGCTACACCTTC.

The CDR3 nucleotides are TGTGCCAGCAGCTTCTTACTAGCGGGCCAAGAGACCCAGTACTTC. Its protein is CASSFLLAGQETQYF. This chain uses TRBV5-4 with TRBJ2-5, with 9 nucleotides matching TRBD2. Germline V gene sequence: CDR1 SGHNT, CDR2 YYREEE (reference sequence). V dropped 2 bases and J dropped 1; count of bases not matched to a gene: 3. This CDR3 has 15 amino acids.

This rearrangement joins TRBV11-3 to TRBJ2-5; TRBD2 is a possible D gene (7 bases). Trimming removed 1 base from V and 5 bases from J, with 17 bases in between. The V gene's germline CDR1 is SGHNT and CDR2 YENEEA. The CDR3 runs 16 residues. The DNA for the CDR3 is TGTGCCAGCAGCTTAGGGGGGCAGGGAGGGATCGAGACCCAGTACTTC. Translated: CASSLGGQGGIETQYF.

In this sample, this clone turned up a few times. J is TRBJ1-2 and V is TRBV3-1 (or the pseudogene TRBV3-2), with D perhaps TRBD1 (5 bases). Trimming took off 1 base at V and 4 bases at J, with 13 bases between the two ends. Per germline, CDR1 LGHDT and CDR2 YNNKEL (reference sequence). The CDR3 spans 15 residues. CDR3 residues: CASSQGQGGSYGYTF. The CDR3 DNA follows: TGTGCCAGCAGCCAAGGGCAGGGAGGCAGCTATGGCTACACCTTC.

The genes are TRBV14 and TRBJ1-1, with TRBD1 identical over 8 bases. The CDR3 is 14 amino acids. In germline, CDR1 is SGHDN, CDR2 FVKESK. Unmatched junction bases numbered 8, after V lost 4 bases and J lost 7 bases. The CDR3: CASSRPGQDLEAFF. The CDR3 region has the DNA TGTGCCAGCAGCCGGCCGGGACAGGACCTTGAAGCTTTCTTT.

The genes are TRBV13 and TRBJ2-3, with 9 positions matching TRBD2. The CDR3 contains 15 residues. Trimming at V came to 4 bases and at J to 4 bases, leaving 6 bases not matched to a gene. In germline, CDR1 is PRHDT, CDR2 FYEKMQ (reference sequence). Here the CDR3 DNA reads TGTGCCAGCAGCTCACGACTAGCGGATTCAGATACGCAGTATTTT. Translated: CASSSRLADSDTQYF. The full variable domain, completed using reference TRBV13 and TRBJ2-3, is AAGVIQSPRHLIKEKRETATLKCYPIPRHDTVYWYQQGPGQDPQFLISFYEKMQSDKGSIPDRFSAQQFSDYHSELNMSSLELGDSALYFCASSSRLADSDTQYFGPGTRLTVL.

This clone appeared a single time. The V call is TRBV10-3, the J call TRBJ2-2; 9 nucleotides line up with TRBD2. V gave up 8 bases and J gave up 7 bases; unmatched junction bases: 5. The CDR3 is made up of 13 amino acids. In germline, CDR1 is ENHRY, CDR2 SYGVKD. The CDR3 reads CAIAGGQVGELFF. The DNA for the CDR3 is TGTGCCATCGCGGGGGGGCAAGTCGGGGAGCTGTTTTTT.

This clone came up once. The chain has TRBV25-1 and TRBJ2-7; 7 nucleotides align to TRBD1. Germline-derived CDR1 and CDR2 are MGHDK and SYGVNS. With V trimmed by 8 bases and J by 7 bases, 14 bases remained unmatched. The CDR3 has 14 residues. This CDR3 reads CASRDDRAVSEQYF. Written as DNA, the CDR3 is TGTGCCAGCCGAGATGACAGGGCAGTATCGGAGCAGTACTTC.

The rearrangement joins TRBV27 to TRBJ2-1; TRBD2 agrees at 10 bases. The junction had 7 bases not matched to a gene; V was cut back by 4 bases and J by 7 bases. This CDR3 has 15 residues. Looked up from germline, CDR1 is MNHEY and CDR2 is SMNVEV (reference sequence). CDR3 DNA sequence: TGTGCCAGCAGTTCCGCCCTAGCGGGGGAAAATGAGCAGTTCTTC. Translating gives CASSSALAGENEQFF.

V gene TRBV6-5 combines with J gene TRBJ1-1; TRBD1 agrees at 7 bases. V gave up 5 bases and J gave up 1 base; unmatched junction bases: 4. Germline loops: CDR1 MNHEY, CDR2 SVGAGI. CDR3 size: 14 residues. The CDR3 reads CASSIGQENTEAFF. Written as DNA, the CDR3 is TGTGCCAGCAGTATCGGACAGGAGAACACTGAAGCTTTCTTT.

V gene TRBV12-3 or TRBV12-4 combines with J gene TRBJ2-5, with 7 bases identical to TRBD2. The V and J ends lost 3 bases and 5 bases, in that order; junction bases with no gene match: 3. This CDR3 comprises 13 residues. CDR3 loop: CASSFVGGETQYF. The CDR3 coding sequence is TGTGCCAGCAGTTTCGTGGGGGGGGAGACCCAGTACTTC.

The CDR3 sequence is CASSLGTVASGNTIYF. The CDR3 nucleotides read TGTGCCAGCAGCTTAGGGACAGTTGCATCTGGAAACACCATATATTTT. The V and J genes are TRBV7-9 and TRBJ1-3; D might be TRBD1 (6 bases). Germline CDR1 reads SEHNR; CDR2 reads FQNEAQ (reference sequence). Deletions cut 1 base from V and 1 base from J, with 11 bases between. This CDR3 region has 16 residues.

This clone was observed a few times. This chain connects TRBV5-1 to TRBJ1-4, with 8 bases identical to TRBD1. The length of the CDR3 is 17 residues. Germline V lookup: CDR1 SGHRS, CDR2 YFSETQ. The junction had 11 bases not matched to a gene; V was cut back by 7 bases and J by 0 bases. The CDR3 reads CASSPRTGRATNEKLFF. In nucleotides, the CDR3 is TGCGCCAGCTCCCCAAGGACAGGGAGGGCAACTAATGAAAAACTGTTTTTT.

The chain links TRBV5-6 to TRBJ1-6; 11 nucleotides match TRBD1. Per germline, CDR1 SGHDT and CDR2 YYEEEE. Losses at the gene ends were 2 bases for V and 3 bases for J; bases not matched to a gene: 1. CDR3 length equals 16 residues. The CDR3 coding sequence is TGTGCCAGCAGCTTAGGGACAGGGGGCTATAATTCACCCCTCCACTTT. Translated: CASSLGTGGYNSPLHF.

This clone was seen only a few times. This chain's CDR3 is CASSFFTGELFF. The CDR3 bases are TGTGCCAGCAGCTTCTTCACCGGGGAGCTGTTTTTT. The V call is TRBV7-3, the J call TRBJ2-2, with no clear D. Per the germline V gene, CDR1 is SGHTA and CDR2 is FQGTGA. The CDR3 is 12 amino acids. The V gene lost 3 bases and the J gene lost 4 bases, with 3 bases spanning the gap.

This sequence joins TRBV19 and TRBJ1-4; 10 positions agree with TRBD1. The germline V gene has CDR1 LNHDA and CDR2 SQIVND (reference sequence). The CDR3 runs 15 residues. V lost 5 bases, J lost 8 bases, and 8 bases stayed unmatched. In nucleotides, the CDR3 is TGTGCCAGTAGTCCAGACAGGGGGCGAGGCGAAAAACTGTTTTTT. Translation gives CASSPDRGRGEKLFF.

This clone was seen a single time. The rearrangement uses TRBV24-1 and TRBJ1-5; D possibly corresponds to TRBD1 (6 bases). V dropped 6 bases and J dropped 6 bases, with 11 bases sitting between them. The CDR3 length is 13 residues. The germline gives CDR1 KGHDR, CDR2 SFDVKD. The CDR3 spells CATSLGAGQPQHF. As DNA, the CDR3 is TGTGCCACCAGTTTGGGGGCCGGTCAGCCCCAGCATTTT.

CDR3 residues: CASSVRGAGQETQYF. The CDR3 coding sequence is TGTGCCAGCAGCGTACGTGGGGCCGGCCAAGAGACCCAGTACTTC. J is TRBJ2-5 and V is TRBV9, with D maybe TRBD1 (5 bases). Between the trimmed V and J ends, which lost 1 base and 1 base, there was a span of 11 bases. Germline CDR1 is SGDLS and CDR2 is YYNGEE. The CDR3 has 15 amino acids.

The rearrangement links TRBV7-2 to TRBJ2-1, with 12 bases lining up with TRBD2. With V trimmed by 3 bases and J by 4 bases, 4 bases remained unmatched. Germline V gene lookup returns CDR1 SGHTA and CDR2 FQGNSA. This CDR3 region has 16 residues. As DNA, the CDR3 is TGTGCCAGCAGCTTGGGGACTAGCGGGCGTTACAATGAGCAGTTCTTC. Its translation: CASSLGTSGRYNEQFF.

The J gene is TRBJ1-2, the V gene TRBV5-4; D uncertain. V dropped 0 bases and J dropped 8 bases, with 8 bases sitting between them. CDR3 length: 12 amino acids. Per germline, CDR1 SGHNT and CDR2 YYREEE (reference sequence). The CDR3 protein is CASSLAGEGYTF. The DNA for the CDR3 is TGTGCCAGCAGCTTGGCCGGGGAAGGCTACACCTTC. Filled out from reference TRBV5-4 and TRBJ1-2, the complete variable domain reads ETGVTQSPTHLIKTRGQQVTLRCSSQSGHNTVSWYQQALGQGPQFIFQYYREEENGRGNFPPRFSGLQFPNYSSELNVNALELDDSALYLCASSLAGEGYTFGSGTRLTVV.

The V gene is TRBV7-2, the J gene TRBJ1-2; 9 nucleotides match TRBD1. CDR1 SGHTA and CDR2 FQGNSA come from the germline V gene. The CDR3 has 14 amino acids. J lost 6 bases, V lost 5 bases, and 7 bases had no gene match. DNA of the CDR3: TGTGCCAGCAGCCCAACCGGGACAGGGAATGGCTACACCTTC. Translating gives CASSPTGTGNGYTF.

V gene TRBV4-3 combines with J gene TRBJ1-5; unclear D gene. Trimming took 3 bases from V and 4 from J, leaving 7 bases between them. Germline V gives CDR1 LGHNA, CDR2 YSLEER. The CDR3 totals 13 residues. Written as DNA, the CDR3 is TGCGCCAGCAGCCAGGAGCTGAATCAGCCCCAGCATTTT. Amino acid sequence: CASSQELNQPQHF.